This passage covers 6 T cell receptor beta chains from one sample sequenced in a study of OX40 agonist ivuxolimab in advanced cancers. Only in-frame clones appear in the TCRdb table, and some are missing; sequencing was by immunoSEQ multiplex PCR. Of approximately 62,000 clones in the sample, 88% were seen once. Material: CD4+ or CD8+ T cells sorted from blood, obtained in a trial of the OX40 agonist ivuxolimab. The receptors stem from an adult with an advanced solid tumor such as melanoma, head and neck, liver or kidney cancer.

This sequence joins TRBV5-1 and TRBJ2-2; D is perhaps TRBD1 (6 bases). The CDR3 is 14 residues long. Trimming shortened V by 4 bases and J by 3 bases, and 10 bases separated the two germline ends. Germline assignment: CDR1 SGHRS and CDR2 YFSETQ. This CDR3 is CASSKGTHTGELFF. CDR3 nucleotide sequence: TGCGCCAGCAGCAAAGGGACACACACCGGGGAGCTGTTTTTT.

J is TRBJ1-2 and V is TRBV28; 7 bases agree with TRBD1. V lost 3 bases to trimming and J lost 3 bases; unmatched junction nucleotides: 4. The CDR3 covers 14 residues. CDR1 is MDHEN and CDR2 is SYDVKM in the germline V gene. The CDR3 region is CASSFIGTDYGYTF. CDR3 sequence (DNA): TGTGCCAGCAGTTTTATCGGGACAGACTATGGCTACACCTTC.

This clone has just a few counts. This CDR3 is CASGNTNEKLFF. CDR3 bases: TGTGCCAGCGGAAATACTAATGAAAAACTGTTTTTT. The chain joins TRBV7-9 to TRBJ1-4; D unresolved. Germline CDR1 SEHNR, CDR2 FQNEAQ (reference sequence). Trimming stripped 8 bases from V and 2 bases from J, with 6 bases between. There are 12 residues in the CDR3.

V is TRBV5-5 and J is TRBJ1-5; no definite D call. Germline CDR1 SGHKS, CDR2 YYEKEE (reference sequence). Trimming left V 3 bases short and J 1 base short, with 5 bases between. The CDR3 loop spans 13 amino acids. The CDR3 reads CASSYDSNQPQHF. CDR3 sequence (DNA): TGTGCCAGCAGCTATGACAGCAATCAGCCCCAGCATTTT.

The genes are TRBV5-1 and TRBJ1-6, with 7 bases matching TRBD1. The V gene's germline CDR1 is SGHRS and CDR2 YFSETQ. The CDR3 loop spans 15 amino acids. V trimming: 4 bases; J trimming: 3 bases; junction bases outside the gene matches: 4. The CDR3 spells CASSQGQNYNSPLHF. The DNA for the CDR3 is TGCGCCAGCAGCCAGGGACAGAACTATAATTCACCCCTCCACTTT.

The CDR3 bases are TGTGCCAGCAGCGAACGACAGGTTTCCGAGCAGTACTTC. Protein sequence: CASSERQVSEQYF. The chain couples TRBV11-3 to TRBJ2-7, with D possibly TRBD1 on 6 matching bases. Looked up from germline, CDR1 is SGHNT and CDR2 is YENEEA. The CDR3 runs 13 residues. V lost 5 bases and J 6 bases, leaving 14 bases between the germline ends.